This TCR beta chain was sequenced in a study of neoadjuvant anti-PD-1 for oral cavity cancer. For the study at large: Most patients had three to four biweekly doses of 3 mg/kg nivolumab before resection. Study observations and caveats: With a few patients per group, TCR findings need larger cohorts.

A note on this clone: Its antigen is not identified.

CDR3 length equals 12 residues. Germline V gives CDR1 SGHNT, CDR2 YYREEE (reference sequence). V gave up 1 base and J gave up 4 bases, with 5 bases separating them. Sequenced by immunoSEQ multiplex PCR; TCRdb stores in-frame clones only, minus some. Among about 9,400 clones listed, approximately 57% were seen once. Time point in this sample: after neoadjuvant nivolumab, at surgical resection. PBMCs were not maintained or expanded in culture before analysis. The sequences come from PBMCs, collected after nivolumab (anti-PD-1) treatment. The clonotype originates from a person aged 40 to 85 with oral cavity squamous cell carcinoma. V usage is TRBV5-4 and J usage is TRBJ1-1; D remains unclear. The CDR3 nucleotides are TGTGCCAGCAGCTTGTGGAGCACTGAAGCTTTCTTT. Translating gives CASSLWSTEAFF.